These 32 T cell receptor beta chains were all obtained from the same sample, sequenced in a study of blood T cells in healthy people across ages. PCR was performed a second time for about 7 to 11 cycles using a sample-barcoded 5' primer and a J-beta primer mix. TCRdb itself ran the 5' RACE reads through MiXCR, one entry per CDR3 protein. The sample shows around 500,000 distinct CDR3 sequences, around a quarter of them seen only once. These same records also appear under a second study, on T cells of mothers and their children.

Material for sequencing was blood. The receptors originated from a boy aged 2-15 years in good health.

This clonotype came up a few times. The chain couples TRBV7-6 to TRBJ2-2, with 7 bases that match TRBD2. From germline, CDR1 is SGHVS and CDR2 FNYEAQ. J was trimmed by 4 bases and V by 5 bases; bases with no gene match: 7. This CDR3 contains 15 residues. This CDR3 reads CASSQRREPTGELFF. In DNA form, the CDR3 reads TGTGCCAGCAGCCAACGGCGGGAGCCCACCGGGGAGCTGTTTTTT.

The V and J genes are TRBV12-3 or TRBV12-4 and TRBJ2-7; D is possibly TRBD1 (6 bases). V dropped 2 bases and J dropped 1 base, with 18 bases sitting between them. The length of the CDR3 is 17 residues. CDR3 bases: TGTGCCAGCAGTTTAAGTCCTTGGGGACACGGATCCTACGAGCAGTACTTC. Its translation is CASSLSPWGHGSYEQYF.

This chain's CDR3 is CSVRAGGTNEKLFF. CDR3 DNA sequence: TGCAGTGTTAGGGCAGGCGGGACTAATGAAAAACTGTTTTTT. The chain couples TRBV20-1 to TRBJ1-4, with D unclear. The CDR3 runs 14 residues. Germline V gene data show CDR1 as DFQATT and CDR2 as SNEGSKA (reference sequence). Trimming removed 7 bases at V and 2 bases at J, with 14 bases between.

The chain links TRBV5-1 to TRBJ2-4; TRBD2 matches 12 bases. V trimming: 0 bases; J trimming: 3 bases; junction bases outside the gene matches: 1. The CDR3 spans 16 residues. The V gene's germline CDR1 is SGHRS and CDR2 YFSETQ. The CDR3 DNA sequence: TGCGCCAGCAGCTTGGGGACTAGCGGGAACAAAAACATTCAGTACTTC. Translated: CASSLGTSGNKNIQYF.

The rearrangement uses TRBV30 and TRBJ2-1; 11 nucleotides match TRBD2. This CDR3 has 14 amino acids. Germline loops: CDR1 GTSNPN, CDR2 SVGIG (reference sequence). The trim removed 5 bases at V and 10 bases at J, leaving 10 bases unmatched. The CDR3 DNA is TGTGCCTGGCGACTAGCGGGGACTTGGAGGGAGCAGTTCTTC. It is translated as CAWRLAGTWREQFF. The entire variable domain, with the rest obtained from reference TRBV30 and TRBJ2-1, is as follows: SQTIHQWPATLVQPVGSPLSLECTVEGTSNPNLYWYRQAAGRGLQLLFYSVGIGQISSEVPQNLSASRPQDRQFILSSKKLLLSDSGFYLCAWRLAGTWREQFFGPGTRLTVL.

This clonotype showed up just a few times. The V and J genes are TRBV4-3 and TRBJ2-7, with 9 nucleotides matching TRBD2. V was clipped by 3 bases and J by 4 bases; unmatched bases: 4. The CDR3 is 14 residues long. The germline V gene encodes CDR1 LGHNA and CDR2 YSLEER. Here the CDR3 reads CASSQSGRNYEQYF. In DNA, the CDR3 is TGCGCCAGCAGCCAGAGCGGGAGGAATTACGAGCAGTACTTC.

In this sample, this clonotype turned up once. The gene calls are TRBV7-8 and TRBJ1-1; D is unclear. Looked up from germline, CDR1 is SGHVS and CDR2 is FQNEAQ. The CDR3 totals 13 residues. V gave up 2 bases and J gave up 7 bases, with 11 bases separating them. Written as DNA, the CDR3 is TGTGCCAGCAGCTTACAAGGGCTCGGTGAAGCTTTCTTT. Protein sequence: CASSLQGLGEAFF.

This chain links TRBV24-1 with TRBJ2-7; TRBD1 matches at 8 bases. The germline CDR1 and CDR2 sequences are KGHDR and SFDVKD. CDR3 length: 12 residues. V gave up 2 bases and J gave up 9 bases; unmatched junction bases: 2. The CDR3: CATSDSTGAQYF. CDR3 DNA: TGTGCCACCAGTGATTCGACAGGGGCGCAGTACTTC.

This clonotype was seen only a few times. The CDR3 DNA reads TGTGCCAGCAGCTTTCAGCCGACAGGGGGCTACACTGAAGCTTTCTTT. Amino acid sequence: CASSFQPTGGYTEAFF. The chain employs TRBV5-5 and TRBJ1-1, with TRBD1 matching over 10 bases. Trimming removed 2 bases from V and 3 bases from J; junction bases left unmatched: 7. The CDR3 is 16 residues long. Germline CDR1 SGHKS, CDR2 YYEKEE (reference sequence). The entire variable domain, with the rest obtained from reference TRBV5-5 and TRBJ1-1, is as follows: DAGVTQSPTHLIKTRGQQVTLRCSPISGHKSVSWYQQVLGQGPQFIFQYYEKEERGRGNFPDRFSARQFPNYSSELNVNALLLGDSALYLCASSFQPTGGYTEAFFGQGTRLTVV.

This clonotype was seen more than once but under ten times. The rearrangement joins TRBV6-1 to TRBJ2-7; no firm D call. Trimming pared 4 bases from V and 6 bases from J, leaving 13 bases between. This CDR3 contains 13 residues. Germline CDR1 is MNHNS and CDR2 is SASEGT. CDR3 sequence: CASSGLPVFEQYF. The CDR3 bases are TGTGCCAGCAGTGGGCTACCGGTTTTCGAGCAGTACTTC.

This clonotype was seen a handful of times. The V and J genes are TRBV3-1 and TRBJ2-7, with D unclear. CDR1 and CDR2 from the germline V gene are LGHDT and YNNKEL (reference sequence). This CDR3 is built from 14 residues. Trimming took off 3 bases at V and 3 bases at J, with 12 bases between the two ends. CDR3 sequence reads: CASSHLETYYEQYF. The CDR3 DNA is TGTGCCAGCAGCCACCTAGAGACATACTACGAGCAGTACTTC.

The chain is built from TRBV5-1 and TRBJ2-3; D is unclear. This CDR3 contains 14 residues. Trimming took off 2 bases at V and 2 bases at J, with 9 bases between the two ends. Germline V CDR1 and CDR2: SGHRS, YFSETQ. The CDR3: CASSFTTLTDTQYF. CDR3 bases: TGCGCCAGCAGCTTCACAACTCTCACAGATACGCAGTATTTT.

J is TRBJ1-4 and V is TRBV10-3; D not resolved. CDR1 is ENHRY and CDR2 is SYGVKD in the germline V gene. The V end was cut by 2 bases, the J end by 7 bases, with 8 bases between. The CDR3 has 13 amino acids. CDR3 sequence reads: CAISEAEGEKLFF. Written as DNA, the CDR3 is TGTGCCATCAGTGAGGCCGAGGGTGAAAAACTGTTTTTT.

This clonotype was seen repeatedly, ten times or more. The V and J genes are TRBV6-4 and TRBJ2-3; TRBD2 matches at 8 bases. Germline lookup yields CDR1 MRHNA and CDR2 SNTAGT. The CDR3 is made up of 15 amino acids. Unmatched junction bases numbered 0, after V lost 0 bases and J lost 1 base. CDR3 in amino acids: CASSDSRGGTDTQYF. In DNA, the CDR3 is TGTGCCAGCAGTGACTCGCGGGGGGGCACAGATACGCAGTATTTT.

This clonotype was seen a few times. This chain connects TRBV2 to TRBJ2-5; unclear D gene. The V end lost 7 bases, the J end lost 3 bases, and 6 bases lay between the germline ends. Germline V gene data show CDR1 as SNHLY and CDR2 as FYNNEI. This CDR3 is 11 amino acids long. The CDR3 loop is CASTYKETQYF. Written as DNA, the CDR3 is TGTGCCAGCACGTATAAAGAGACCCAGTACTTC.

The chain joins TRBV30 to TRBJ2-2; a possible D gene is TRBD2 (5 bases). Germline CDR1 GTSNPN, CDR2 SVGIG (reference sequence). The CDR3 covers 13 residues. V shed 0 bases and J shed 7 bases, with 9 bases lying between them. The CDR3 sequence is CAWSVEGFGELFF. DNA of the CDR3: TGTGCCTGGAGTGTAGAGGGATTCGGGGAGCTGTTTTTT.

The chain combines TRBV13 with TRBJ1-1, with no clear D. This CDR3 has 14 residues. The ends were cut back, 4 bases at V and 6 bases at J, with 15 bases in the middle. Germline V gene data show CDR1 as PRHDT and CDR2 as FYEKMQ (reference sequence). CDR3 DNA sequence: TGTGCCAGCAGCTCAGATCGGCGAATCGCTGAAGCTTTCTTT. Translated: CASSSDRRIAEAFF.

A few counts support this clonotype. This rearrangement joins TRBV7-2 to TRBJ1-4; 7 bases fit TRBD1. CDR3 length equals 17 residues. Germline V gene data show CDR1 as SGHTA and CDR2 as FQGNSA. The ends lost 6 bases at V and 5 bases at J; junction bases unmatched: 15. In DNA form, the CDR3 reads TGTGCCAGCAGTGCTGGGACAGCCTTTAGACTAAATGAAAAACTGTTTTTT. Translation: CASSAGTAFRLNEKLFF.

The chain uses TRBV4-3 and TRBJ1-1; 8 nucleotides agree with TRBD1. Trimming removed 3 bases from V and 4 bases from J; junction bases left unmatched: 1. The CDR3 is made up of 13 amino acids. The germline gives CDR1 LGHNA, CDR2 YSLEER. The CDR3 is CASSQTGVTEAFF. The CDR3 DNA reads TGCGCCAGCAGCCAGACAGGGGTCACTGAAGCTTTCTTT.

This clonotype turned up a few times. The rearrangement links TRBV6-6 to TRBJ1-2; 9 nucleotides agree with TRBD1. V lost 6 bases to trimming and J lost 4 bases; unmatched junction nucleotides: 9. The CDR3 runs to 15 residues. The germline V gene encodes CDR1 MNHNY and CDR2 SVGAGI (reference sequence). The CDR3 region has the DNA TGTGCCAGCAGCCCCCGGGACAGGGTTTTCTATGGCTACACCTTC. The encoded protein is CASSPRDRVFYGYTF.

This clonotype was detected only a few times. This chain connects TRBV24-1 to TRBJ2-1; weak D call: TRBD2 (6 bases). This CDR3 is built from 14 residues. Germline CDR1 KGHDR, CDR2 SFDVKD. Between the trimmed V and J ends, which lost 3 bases and 6 bases, there was a span of 11 bases. The CDR3 loop reads CATSDPTSPNEQFF. The DNA of the CDR3 is TGTGCCACCAGTGATCCAACTAGCCCCAATGAGCAGTTCTTC.

As regards this clonotype: One end of the junction fails to match germline, which may point to a read error. V and J are TRBV5-1 and TRBJ2-2, with TRBD2 matching over 12 bases. Germline CDR1 SGHRS, CDR2 YFSETQ. This CDR3 is 16 amino acids long. CDR3 coding DNA: TGCACCAGTTCTAGCGGGAGGGCCAAAGACGCCGGGGAGCTGTTTTTT. Its translation is CTSSSGRAKDAGELFF.

This clonotype occurred a few times. The chain is built from TRBV11-1 and TRBJ1-2; 8 positions agree with TRBD1. The V gene's germline CDR1 is SGHAT and CDR2 FQDESV (reference sequence). CDR3 size: 16 residues. Germline trimming cut 1 base from V and 7 bases from J; bases unmatched to any gene: 11. The CDR3 protein is CASSLGASDRASGYTF. The DNA of the CDR3 is TGTGCCAGCAGCTTAGGGGCGTCGGACAGGGCGTCTGGCTACACCTTC.

The V and J genes are TRBV12-3 or TRBV12-4 and TRBJ2-1; D not certain. The CDR3 runs 16 residues. V was trimmed by 1 base and J by 2 bases, leaving 12 bases between them. CDR3 coding DNA: TGTGCCAGCAGTTTAGAACCCAGGCGGACCTACAATGAGCAGTTCTTC. Translation: CASSLEPRRTYNEQFF.

V gene TRBV20-1 combines with J gene TRBJ2-5; 7 bases are shared with TRBD1. The last part of the DNA fits TRBJ2-7 better; the J call may be wrong. The CDR3 spans 14 residues. Per the germline V gene, CDR1 is DFQATT and CDR2 is SNEGSKA (reference sequence). The CDR3 protein is CSATDDRVPYEQYF. CDR3 DNA: TGCAGTGCAACCGACGACAGGGTTCCCTACGAGCAGTACTTC.

The CDR3 reads CSVLRDSGELFF. CDR3 DNA sequence: TGCAGCGTTCTTAGGGATTCCGGGGAGCTGTTTTTT. This chain links TRBV29-1 with TRBJ2-2; D call uncertain. Germline values: CDR1 SQVTM, CDR2 ANQGSEA. V lost 5 bases and J 6 bases, leaving 10 bases between the germline ends. CDR3 size: 12 residues.

A few counts support this clonotype. The V and J genes are TRBV27 and TRBJ2-3; D not resolved. CDR3 size: 14 residues. Per germline, CDR1 MNHEY and CDR2 SMNVEV (reference sequence). Trimming cost V 7 bases and J 4 bases, with 15 bases left between them. The CDR3 region has the DNA TGTGCCAGCACCTCTCCCTACGAAGCAGATACGCAGTATTTT. Protein: CASTSPYEADTQYF.

V is TRBV10-3 and J is TRBJ1-5; D may be TRBD1 (5 bases). Trimming removed 0 bases from V and 4 bases from J, with 16 bases in between. The CDR3 extends over 17 amino acids. Germline CDR1 ENHRY, CDR2 SYGVKD. CDR3 in DNA: TGTGCCATCAGTGAGTCCGGCGGGGGACGGGTTAATCAGCCCCAGCATTTT. Translated, it gives CAISESGGGRVNQPQHF.

This clonotype was seen a few times. V is TRBV29-1 and J is TRBJ2-5, with D perhaps matching TRBD1 or TRBD2 (5 bases each). CDR3 length: 13 residues. Germline loops: CDR1 SQVTM, CDR2 ANQGSEA. With 6 bases removed from V and 0 bases from J, the gap between germline ends came to 11 bases. CDR3 protein: CSVRGRYQETQYF. The CDR3 region has the DNA TGCAGCGTGAGGGGCCGCTACCAAGAGACCCAGTACTTC.

The rearrangement links TRBV5-1 to TRBJ2-5; 10 bases map to TRBD2. Looked up from germline, CDR1 is SGHRS and CDR2 is YFSETQ. The CDR3 covers 16 residues. V lost 0 bases to trimming and J lost 3 bases; unmatched junction nucleotides: 5. CDR3 in DNA: TGCGCCAGCAGCTTGGCCGGGACTAGCGATGAAGAGACCCAGTACTTC. This sequence encodes CASSLAGTSDEETQYF.

This clonotype occurred a few times. The rearrangement links TRBV5-4 to TRBJ2-6; D unresolved. Trimming cost V 4 bases and J 2 bases, with 10 bases left between them. CDR3 length: 15 residues. Germline CDR1 and CDR2: SGHNT and YYREEE (reference sequence). The CDR3 coding sequence is TGTGCCAGCAGCGCTGTAGGAGCTGGGGCCAACGTCCTGACTTTC. As protein: CASSAVGAGANVLTF.

This clonotype was seen a handful of times. J is TRBJ2-3 and V is TRBV4-2; 7 bases align to TRBD1. The CDR3 is made up of 15 amino acids. Germline loops: CDR1 LGHNA, CDR2 YNFKEQ. Trimming at V came to 5 bases and at J to 0 bases, leaving 5 bases not matched to a gene. DNA of the CDR3: TGTGCCAGCAGCAACCGGGACAGTAGCACAGATACGCAGTATTTT. Residues: CASSNRDSSTDTQYF.